Given below is one T cell receptor (beta chain) in context. What it binds is not known. These data belong to a study of cytomegalovirus exposure and HLA in healthy donors. About the study: In an early release, HLA-typed donors contributed roughly 85 million unique TCR sequences. Study results and caveats: The listing of roughly 160 TCR beta chains classed them as cytomegalovirus-associated. Most TCR beta V segments were productive about 87% or about 30% of the time in an earlier analysis. Judged likely to be a sequencing artifact was a cluster of highly shared sequence variants.

The CDR3 runs 14 residues. The V end lost 7 bases, the J end lost 1 base, and 10 bases lay between the germline ends. Per germline, CDR1 MDHEN and CDR2 SYDVKM. This PCR relied on a set of 60 Vbeta primers and 13 Jbeta primers. Repertoires were generated with immunoSEQ multiplex PCR, while TCRdb's copy carries only in-frame clones and drops some. The sample comprises about 170,000 clones, roughly 80% of which are singletons, and about 0.77% rests with the top ten. The specimen sequenced was PBMCs. The chain joins TRBV28 to TRBJ2-2; a weak D match, TRBD2 (5 bases). The origin of this receptor is a woman between 18 and 29 years old in good health and CMV-seronegative. The CDR3 is CASKRGMNTGELFF. DNA of the CDR3: TGTGCCAGCAAACGGGGAATGAACACCGGGGAGCTGTTTTTT.